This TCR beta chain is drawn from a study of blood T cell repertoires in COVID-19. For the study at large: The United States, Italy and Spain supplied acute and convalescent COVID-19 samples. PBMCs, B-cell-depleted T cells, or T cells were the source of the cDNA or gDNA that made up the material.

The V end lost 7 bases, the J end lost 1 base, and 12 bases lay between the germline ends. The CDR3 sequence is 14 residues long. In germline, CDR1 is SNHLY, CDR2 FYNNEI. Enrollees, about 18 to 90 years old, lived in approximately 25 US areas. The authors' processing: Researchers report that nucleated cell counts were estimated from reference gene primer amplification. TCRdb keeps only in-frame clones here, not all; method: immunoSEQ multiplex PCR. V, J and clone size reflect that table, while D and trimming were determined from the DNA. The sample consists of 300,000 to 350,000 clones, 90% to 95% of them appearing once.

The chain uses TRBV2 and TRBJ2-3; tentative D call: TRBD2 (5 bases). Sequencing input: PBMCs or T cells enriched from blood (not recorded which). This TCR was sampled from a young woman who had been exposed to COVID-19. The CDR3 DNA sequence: TGTGCCAGCAATCCTTCCGGGGGCACAGATACGCAGTATTTT. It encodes CASNPSGGTDTQYF.